This is a list of T cell receptor beta chains from one sample in a study of neurological immune-mediated disorders. TCRdb passed the 5' RACE reads through MiXCR, listing each CDR3 protein once. The table shows roughly 20,000 distinct CDR3 sequences, with 17% occurring only once. Sample: CD8+ T cells from blood. The receptors were sampled from a woman in her late teens or twenties with multiple sclerosis. Both conserved end residues are part of each CDR3. The D gene is left open where the match is weak. The size of a clone is reported for some rows only, either as once, few or many, or as a class for expanded clones.

V gene	clone size	D gene	J gene	CDR3 DNA	CDR3 protein
TRBV11-2	many	-	TRBJ1-1	TGTGCCAGCAGCCTACCGACGAGTGCAGGGTTAGGGGGGAACACTGAAGCTTTCTTT	CASSLPTSAGLGGNTEAFF
TRBV6-1	few	TRBD1	TRBJ2-1	TGTGCCAGCACCTCGGACAGGGATTCCCGTGTCTACAATGAGCAGTTCTTC	CASTSDRDSRVYNEQFF
TRBV15	many	-	TRBJ1-4	TGTGCCACCAGCAGAGTTAGGTCAACTAATGAAAAACTGTTTTTT	CATSRVRSTNEKLFF
TRBV10-1	-	-	TRBJ2-2	TGCGCCAGCAGCCTCCTAGGTGACACCGGGGAGCTGTTTTTT	CASSLLGDTGELFF
TRBV29-1	many	TRBD2	TRBJ2-1	TGCAGCGTTGAAGCGGGAGGTAGCGGGCAGTTCTTC	CSVEAGGSGQFF
TRBV12-3/TRBV12-4	many	TRBD1	TRBJ2-5	TGTGCCAGCACCTGGACAGGGAGAGGGGTGTACCGACTAGAGACCCAGTACTTC	CASTWTGRGVYRLETQYF
TRBV10-3	many	TRBD1	TRBJ1-1	TGTGCCATCAGTGAGTCGCGGATTCCTCGACAGGGGGCTTTCACTGAAGCTTTCTTT	CAISESRIPRQGAFTEAFF
TRBV27	many	-	TRBJ1-1	TGTGCCAGCAGCCTTAACGGGGTGGGGGACACTGAAGCTTTCTTT	CASSLNGVGDTEAFF
TRBV7-9	many	-	TRBJ1-2	TGTGCCAGCAGCCACGGCGGGCCAAGCTATGGCTACACCTTC	CASSHGGPSYGYTF
TRBV20-1	many	-	TRBJ2-1	TGCAGTGCTAGACCCTACTCCCGGGACAAGCATTACAATGAGCAGTTCTTC	CSARPYSRDKHYNEQFF
TRBV9	many	-	TRBJ2-1	TGTGCCAGCAGCCCCATGTACAATGAGCAGTTCTTC	CASSPMYNEQFF
TRBV20-1	many	-	TRBJ1-6	TGCAGTGCTAGAGACCGGGTGGTTTCACCCCTCCACTTT	CSARDRVVSPLHF
TRBV5-6	many	TRBD2	TRBJ2-3	TGTGCCAGCAGCTTGGGCGGGGGGGCCGCAGATACGCAGTATTTT	CASSLGGGAADTQYF
TRBV5-8	many	-	TRBJ1-3	TGTGCCAGCAGCTGGAAATATTCCTCCGCTCGTGGAAACACCATATATTTT	CASSWKYSSARGNTIYF
TRBV9	many	TRBD1	TRBJ2-7	TGTGCCAGCAGCGCCGGGACAGGGGGAGCTTACGAGCAGTACTTC	CASSAGTGGAYEQYF
TRBV12-3/TRBV12-4	many	-	TRBJ2-3	TGTGCCAGTAAACCGAGGGCCAGGGTTATTCCAGATACGCAGTATTTT	CASKPRARVIPDTQYF
TRBV28	-	-	TRBJ1-4	TGTGCCAGCAGTTTGGTAGAAAAACTGTTTTTT	CASSLVEKLFF
TRBV29-1	medium-sized	TRBD1	TRBJ1-2	TGCAGCGTCCCGGGACAGGGGGCAAGTGGCTACACCTTC	CSVPGQGASGYTF
TRBV3-1	many	-	TRBJ2-2	TGTGCCAGCAGCCAAGGGTTAGCGGACACTTTCACCGGGGAGCTGTTTTTT	CASSQGLADTFTGELFF
TRBV7-8	many	-	TRBJ2-2	TGTGCCAGCAGTCCCCCCGGGGAGCTGTTTTTT	CASSPPGELFF
TRBV12-3/TRBV12-4	-	-	TRBJ1-6	TGTGCCAGCAGTTTTGAGAGGGATTCACCCCTCCACTTT	CASSFERDSPLHF
TRBV6-5	many	-	TRBJ1-4	TGTGCCAGCAGTTACTTGCCCTACAGGGACGGTGAAAAACTGTTTTTT	CASSYLPYRDGEKLFF
TRBV10-3	many	-	TRBJ2-2	TGTGCCATCTCGGACCCTTCCACCGGGGAGCTGTTTTTT	CAISDPSTGELFF
TRBV5-1	once	-	TRBJ2-1	TGCGCAAACAGCTTGGGGGACGTAATGTACAATGAGCAGTTCTTC	CANSLGDVMYNEQFF